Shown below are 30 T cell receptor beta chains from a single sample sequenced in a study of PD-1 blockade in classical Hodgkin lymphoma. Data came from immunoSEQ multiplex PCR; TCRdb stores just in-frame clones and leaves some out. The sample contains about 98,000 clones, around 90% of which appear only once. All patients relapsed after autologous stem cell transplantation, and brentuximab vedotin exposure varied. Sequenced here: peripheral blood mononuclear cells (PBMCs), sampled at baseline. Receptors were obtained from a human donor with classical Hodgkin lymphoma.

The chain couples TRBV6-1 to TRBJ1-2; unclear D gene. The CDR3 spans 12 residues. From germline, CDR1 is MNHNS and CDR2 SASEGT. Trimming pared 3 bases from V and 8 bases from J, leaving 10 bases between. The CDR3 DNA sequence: TGTGCCAGCAGTGACAGGTTTGGGGGCTACACCTTC. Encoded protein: CASSDRFGGYTF.

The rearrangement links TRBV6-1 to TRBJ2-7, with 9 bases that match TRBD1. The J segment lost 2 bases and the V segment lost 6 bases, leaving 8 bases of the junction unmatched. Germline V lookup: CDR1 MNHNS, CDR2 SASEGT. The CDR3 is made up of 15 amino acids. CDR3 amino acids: CASRKTGTGTYEQYF. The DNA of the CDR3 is TGTGCCAGCAGAAAGACCGGGACAGGGACCTACGAGCAGTACTTC.

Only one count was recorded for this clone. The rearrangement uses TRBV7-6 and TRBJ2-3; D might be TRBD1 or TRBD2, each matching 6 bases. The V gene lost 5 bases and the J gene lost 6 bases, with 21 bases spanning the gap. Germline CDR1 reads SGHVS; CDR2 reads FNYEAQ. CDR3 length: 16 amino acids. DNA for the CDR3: TGTGCCAGCAGCCGGGCCTCTGGGGGGCCGGCTGATACGCAGTATTTT. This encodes CASSRASGGPADTQYF.

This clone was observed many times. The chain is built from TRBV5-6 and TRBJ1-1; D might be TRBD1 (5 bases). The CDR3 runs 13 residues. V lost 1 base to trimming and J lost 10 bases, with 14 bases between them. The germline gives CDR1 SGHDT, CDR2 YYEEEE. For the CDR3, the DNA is TGTGCCAGCAGCTTGCCAGGGATGGCAAGAGCTTTCTTT. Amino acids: CASSLPGMARAFF.

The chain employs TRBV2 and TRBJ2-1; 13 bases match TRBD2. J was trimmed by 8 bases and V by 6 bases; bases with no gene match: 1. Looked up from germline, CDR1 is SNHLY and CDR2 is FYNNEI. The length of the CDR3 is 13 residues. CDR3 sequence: CASRTSGRDEQFF. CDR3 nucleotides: TGTGCCAGCAGAACTAGCGGGAGGGATGAGCAGTTCTTC.

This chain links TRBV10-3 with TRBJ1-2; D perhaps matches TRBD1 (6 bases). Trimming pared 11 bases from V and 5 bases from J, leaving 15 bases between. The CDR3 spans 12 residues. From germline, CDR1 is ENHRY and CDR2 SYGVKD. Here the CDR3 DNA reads TGTGCCGCCCGTGACAGGCGATATGGCTACACCTTC. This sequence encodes CAARDRRYGYTF.

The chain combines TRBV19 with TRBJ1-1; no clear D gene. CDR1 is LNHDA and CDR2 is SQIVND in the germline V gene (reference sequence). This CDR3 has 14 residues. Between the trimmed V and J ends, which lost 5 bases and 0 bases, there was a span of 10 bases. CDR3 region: CASSANQVNTEAFF. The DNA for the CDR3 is TGTGCCAGTAGTGCCAATCAAGTGAACACTGAAGCTTTCTTT. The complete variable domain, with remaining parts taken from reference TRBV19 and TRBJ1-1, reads DGGITQSPKYLFRKEGQNVTLSCEQNLNHDAMYWYRQDPGQGLRLIYYSQIVNDFQKGDIAEGYSVSREKKESFPLTVTSAQKNPTAFYLCASSANQVNTEAFFGQGTRLTVV.

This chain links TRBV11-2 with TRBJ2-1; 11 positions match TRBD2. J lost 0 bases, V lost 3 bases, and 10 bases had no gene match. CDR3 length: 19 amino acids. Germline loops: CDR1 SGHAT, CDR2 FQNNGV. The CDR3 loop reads CASSFPIAGGPSSYNEQFF. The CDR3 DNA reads TGTGCCAGCAGCTTTCCGATAGCGGGAGGGCCGAGCTCCTACAATGAGCAGTTCTTC.

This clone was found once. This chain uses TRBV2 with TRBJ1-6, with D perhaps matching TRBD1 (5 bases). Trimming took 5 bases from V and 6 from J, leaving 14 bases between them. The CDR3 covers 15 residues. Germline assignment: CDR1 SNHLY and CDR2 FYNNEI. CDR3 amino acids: CASSPTMGGNSPLHF. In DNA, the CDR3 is TGTGCCAGCAGTCCTACCATGGGGGGTAATTCACCCCTCCACTTT.

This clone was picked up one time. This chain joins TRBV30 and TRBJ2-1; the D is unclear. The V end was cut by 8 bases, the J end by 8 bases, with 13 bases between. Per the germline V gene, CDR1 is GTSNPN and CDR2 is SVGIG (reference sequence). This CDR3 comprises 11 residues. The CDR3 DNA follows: TGTGCCCGAAGCTCCTGGCATGAGCAGTTCTTC. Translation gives CARSSWHEQFF.

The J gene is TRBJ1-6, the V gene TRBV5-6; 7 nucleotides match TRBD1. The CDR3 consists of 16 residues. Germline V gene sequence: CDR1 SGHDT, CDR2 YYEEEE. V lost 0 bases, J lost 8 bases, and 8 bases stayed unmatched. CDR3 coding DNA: TGTGCCAGCAGCTTGGCCAGGTCAGGGGGGTATTCACCCCTCCACTTT. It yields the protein CASSLARSGGYSPLHF.

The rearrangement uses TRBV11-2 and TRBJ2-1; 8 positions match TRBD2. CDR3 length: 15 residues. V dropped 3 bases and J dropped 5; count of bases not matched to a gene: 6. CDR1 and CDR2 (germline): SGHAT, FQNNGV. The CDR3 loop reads CASSLSGSLNNEQFF. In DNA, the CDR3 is TGTGCCAGCAGCTTGAGCGGGAGCTTAAACAATGAGCAGTTCTTC.

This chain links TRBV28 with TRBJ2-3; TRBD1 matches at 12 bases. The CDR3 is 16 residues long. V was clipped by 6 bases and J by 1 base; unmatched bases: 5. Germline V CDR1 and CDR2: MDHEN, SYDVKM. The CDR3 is CASRGDRGLGTDTQYF. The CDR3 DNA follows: TGTGCCAGCAGGGGGGACAGGGGGCTGGGCACAGATACGCAGTATTTT.

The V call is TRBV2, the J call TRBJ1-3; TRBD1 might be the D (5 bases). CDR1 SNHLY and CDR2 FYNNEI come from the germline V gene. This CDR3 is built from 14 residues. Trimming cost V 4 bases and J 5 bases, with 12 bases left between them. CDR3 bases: TGTGCCAGCAGTGCGGGACGTATGAGAAACACCATATATTTT. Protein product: CASSAGRMRNTIYF.

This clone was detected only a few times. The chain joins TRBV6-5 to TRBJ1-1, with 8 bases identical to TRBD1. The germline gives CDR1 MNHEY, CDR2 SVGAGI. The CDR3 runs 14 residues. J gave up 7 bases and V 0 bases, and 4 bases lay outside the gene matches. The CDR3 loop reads CASSYSRDRSEAFF. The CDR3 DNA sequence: TGTGCCAGCAGTTACTCGAGGGACAGGAGTGAAGCTTTCTTT.

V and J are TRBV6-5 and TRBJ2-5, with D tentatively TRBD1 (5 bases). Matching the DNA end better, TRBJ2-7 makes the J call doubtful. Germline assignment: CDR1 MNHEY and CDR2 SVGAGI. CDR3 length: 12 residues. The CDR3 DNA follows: TGTGCCAGCAGTTACTCAGGGGACGAGCAGTACTTC. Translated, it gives CASSYSGDEQYF.

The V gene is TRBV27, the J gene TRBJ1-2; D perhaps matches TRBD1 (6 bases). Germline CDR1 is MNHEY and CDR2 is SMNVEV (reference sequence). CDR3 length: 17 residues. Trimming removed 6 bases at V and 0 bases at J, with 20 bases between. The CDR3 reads CASRGGGGVKANYGYTF. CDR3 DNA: TGTGCCAGCAGAGGGGGAGGAGGGGTCAAGGCTAACTATGGCTACACCTTC.

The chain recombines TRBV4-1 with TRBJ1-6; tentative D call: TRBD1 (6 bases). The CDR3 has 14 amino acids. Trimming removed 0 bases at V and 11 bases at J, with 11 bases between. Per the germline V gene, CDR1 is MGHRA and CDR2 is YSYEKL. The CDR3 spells CASSQDRGFAPLHF. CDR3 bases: TGCGCCAGCAGCCAAGATAGGGGGTTTGCACCCCTCCACTTT.

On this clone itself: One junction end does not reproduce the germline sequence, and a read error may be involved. CDR3 sequence (DNA): TGTGCCAGCAGCTTAAAGGCTAGCATATCCTCCGAGCAGTACTTC. It translates to CASSLKASISSEQYF. The chain carries TRBV7-9 and TRBJ2-7, with D tentatively TRBD2 (5 bases). The germline V gene encodes CDR1 SEHNR and CDR2 FQNEAQ (reference sequence). The CDR3 loop spans 15 amino acids.

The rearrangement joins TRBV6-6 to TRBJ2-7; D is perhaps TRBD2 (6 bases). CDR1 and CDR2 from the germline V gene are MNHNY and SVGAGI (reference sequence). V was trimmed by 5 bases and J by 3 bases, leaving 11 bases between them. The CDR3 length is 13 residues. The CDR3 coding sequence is TGTGCCAGCAGTCGACTAGAACTCTACGAGCAGTACTTC. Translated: CASSRLELYEQYF.

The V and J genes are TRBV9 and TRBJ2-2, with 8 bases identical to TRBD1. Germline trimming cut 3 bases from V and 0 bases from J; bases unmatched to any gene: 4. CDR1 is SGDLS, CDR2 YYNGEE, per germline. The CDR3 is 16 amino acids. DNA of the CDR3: TGTGCCAGCAGCGGGGGGACAGGAGCGAACACCGGGGAGCTGTTTTTT. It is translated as CASSGGTGANTGELFF.

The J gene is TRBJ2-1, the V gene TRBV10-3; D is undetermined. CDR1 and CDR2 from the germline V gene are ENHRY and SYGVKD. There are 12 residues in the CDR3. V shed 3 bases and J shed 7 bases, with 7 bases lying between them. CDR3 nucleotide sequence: TGTGCCATCAGTGACCTCAAAAATGAGCAGTTCTTC. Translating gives CAISDLKNEQFF.

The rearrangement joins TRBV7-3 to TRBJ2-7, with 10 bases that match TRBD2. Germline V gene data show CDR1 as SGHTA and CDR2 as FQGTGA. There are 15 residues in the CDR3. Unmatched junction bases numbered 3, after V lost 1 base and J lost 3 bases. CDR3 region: CASSLMASGSYEQYF. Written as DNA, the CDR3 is TGTGCCAGCAGCTTAATGGCTAGCGGGAGCTACGAGCAGTACTTC.

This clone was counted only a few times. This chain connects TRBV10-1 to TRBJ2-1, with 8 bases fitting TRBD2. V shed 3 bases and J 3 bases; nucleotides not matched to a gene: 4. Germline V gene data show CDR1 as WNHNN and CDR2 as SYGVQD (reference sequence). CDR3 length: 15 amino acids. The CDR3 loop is CASSDTSGFYNEQFF. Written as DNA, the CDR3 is TGCGCCAGCAGTGACACTAGCGGCTTCTACAATGAGCAGTTCTTC.

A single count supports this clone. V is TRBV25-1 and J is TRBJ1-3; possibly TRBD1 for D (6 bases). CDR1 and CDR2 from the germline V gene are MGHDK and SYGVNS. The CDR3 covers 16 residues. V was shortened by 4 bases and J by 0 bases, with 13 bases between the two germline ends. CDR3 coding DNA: TGTGCCAGCAGTGTGGACAGCTTCTCCTCTGGAAACACCATATATTTT. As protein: CASSVDSFSSGNTIYF. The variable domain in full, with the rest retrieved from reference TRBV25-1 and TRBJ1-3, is EADIYQTPRYLVIGTGKKITLECSQTMGHDKMYWYQQDPGMELHLIHYSYGVNSTEKGDLSSESTVSRIRTEHFPLTLESARPSHTSQYLCASSVDSFSSGNTIYFGEGSWLTVV.

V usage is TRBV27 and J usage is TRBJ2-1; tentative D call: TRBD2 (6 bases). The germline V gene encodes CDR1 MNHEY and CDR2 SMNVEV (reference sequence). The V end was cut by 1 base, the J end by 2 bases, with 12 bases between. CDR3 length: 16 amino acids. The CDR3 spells CASSLLTEGPYNEQFF. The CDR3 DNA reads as TGTGCCAGCAGTTTATTGACGGAGGGGCCCTACAATGAGCAGTTCTTC.

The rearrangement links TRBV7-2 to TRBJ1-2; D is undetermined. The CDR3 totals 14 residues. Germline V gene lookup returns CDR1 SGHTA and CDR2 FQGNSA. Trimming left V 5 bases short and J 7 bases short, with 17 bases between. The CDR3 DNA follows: TGTGCCAGCAGCGAGAGGGTCGCTATAGGTGGCTACACCTTC. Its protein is CASSERVAIGGYTF.

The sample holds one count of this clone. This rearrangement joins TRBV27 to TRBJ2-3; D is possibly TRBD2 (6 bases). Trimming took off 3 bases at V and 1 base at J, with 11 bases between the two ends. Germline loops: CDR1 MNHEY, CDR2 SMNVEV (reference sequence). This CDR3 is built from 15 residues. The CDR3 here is CASSFSTRGTDTQYF. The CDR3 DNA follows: TGTGCCAGCAGTTTTTCGACTAGGGGCACAGATACGCAGTATTTT.

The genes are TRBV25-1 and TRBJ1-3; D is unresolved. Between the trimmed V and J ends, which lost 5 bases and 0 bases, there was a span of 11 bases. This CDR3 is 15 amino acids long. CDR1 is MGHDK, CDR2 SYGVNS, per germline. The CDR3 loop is CASSRGLLSGNTIYF. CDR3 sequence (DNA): TGTGCCAGCAGTCGAGGTCTCCTCTCTGGAAACACCATATATTTT.

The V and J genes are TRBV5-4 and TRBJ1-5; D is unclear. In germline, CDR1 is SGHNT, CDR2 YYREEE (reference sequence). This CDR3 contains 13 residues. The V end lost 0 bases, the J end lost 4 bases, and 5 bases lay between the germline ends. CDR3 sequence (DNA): TGTGCCAGCAGCTTGGCAGGAAATCAGCCCCAGCATTTT. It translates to CASSLAGNQPQHF.